This is a list of T cell receptor beta chains from one sample in a study of patients and donors after allogeneic stem cell transplantation. TCRdb re-analysed the RT-PCR reads in MiXCR, keeping a single row per CDR3 protein. The data contain a few hundred thousand distinct CDR3 sequences, less than 50% of them seen just once; the ten biggest clones take up roughly 11%. The sequenced sample was blood, either unsorted or a sorted T cell fraction (not recorded which). These receptors originate from a human donor who was either an allogeneic HSCT recipient or a stem cell or donor lymphocyte infusion donor (not recorded which). It is not recorded whose cells these are; they may come from a transplant donor. Both conserved end residues are part of each CDR3. Fields, in order: J gene, clone size, V gene, D gene, CDR3 DNA, CDR3 protein. A D gene is named only where the DNA matches it firmly. Size is omitted from some rows. Given values are once, few, many or a class for expanded clones.

TRBJ1-2 few TRBV20-1 . TGCAGTGCTCCGGACAGTGGCTACACCTTC CSAPDSGYTF
TRBJ2-3 . TRBV18 . TGTGCCAGCTCAAAAGAGGGCACAGATACGCAGTATTTT CASSKEGTDTQYF
TRBJ1-2 . TRBV5-6 . TGTGCCAGCAGCTTGATGACAGAAGATGGCTATGGCTACACCTTC CASSLMTEDGYGYTF
TRBJ2-3 once TRBV2 . TGTGCCAGCGGCAGTCACATGTCTAGCACAGATACGCAGTATTTT CASGSHMSSTDTQYF
TRBJ2-5 . TRBV9 . TGTGCCAGCAGCGTAGGCCGAGGGACCCAGTACTTC CASSVGRGTQYF
TRBJ1-1 few TRBV5-1 TRBD1 TGCGCCAGCAGTCCCCTCCCCAGGACAGGGAACACTGAAGCTTTCTTT CASSPLPRTGNTEAFF
TRBJ2-5 few TRBV5-1 . TGCGCCAGCAGCCCAGGTACGGGGGAGACCCAGTACTTC CASSPGTGETQYF
TRBJ1-2 few TRBV10-3 TRBD1 TGTGCCATCAGTGGAGGACAGGGGTATGGCTACACCTTC CAISGGQGYGYTF
TRBJ1-2 few TRBV20-1 . TGCAGTGTCGCTGGCCCCAGCTATGGCTACACCTTC CSVAGPSYGYTF
TRBJ1-3 . TRBV20-1 . TGCAGTGCGTCGGCAGGACCCTCTGGAAACACCATATATTTT CSASAGPSGNTIYF
TRBJ1-2 . TRBV4-1 . TGCGCCAGCAGCCAAGATGGAGTTCTCTATGGCTACACCTTC CASSQDGVLYGYTF
TRBJ2-7 . TRBV5-5 . TGTGCCAGCAGCTTGGCCACAGCTTACGAGCAGTACTTC CASSLATAYEQYF
TRBJ2-7 . TRBV12-3/TRBV12-4 TRBD2 TGTGCCAGCAGTTTCCTCCTCCTAGCGGGGGGACCCTACGAGCAGTACTTC CASSFLLLAGGPYEQYF
TRBJ1-3 . TRBV6-5 TRBD1 TGTGCCAGCAGTTTACAGGGGACTGGAAACACCATATATTTT CASSLQGTGNTIYF
TRBJ2-3 . TRBV29-1 . TGCAGCGTTGATTTTGCTGAGGGACCAGATACGCAGTATTTT CSVDFAEGPDTQYF
TRBJ1-2 few TRBV5-1 TRBD1 TGCGCCAGCAGCTCACAGGGGGCCCCCCCCTATGGCTACACCTTC CASSSQGAPPYGYTF
TRBJ1-1 . TRBV20-1 TRBD1 TGCAGTGCTTGGACAGGGGTGTACACTGAAGCTTTCTTT CSAWTGVYTEAFF
TRBJ1-6 few TRBV15 . TGTGCCACCAGCAGAGGTGCGGTTGGCAGAATGAATTCACCCCTCCACTTT CATSRGAVGRMNSPLHF
TRBJ1-3 few TRBV5-4 TRBD1 TGTGCCAGCAGCCCGAGCGCAGGGGGCATAGGAAACACCATATATTTT CASSPSAGGIGNTIYF
TRBJ2-4 . TRBV5-1 . TGCGCCAGCAGCTTGGAACCAGGGGTCCTAGCCAAAAACATTCAGTACTTC CASSLEPGVLAKNIQYF
TRBJ1-6 . TRBV7-2 . TGTGCCAGCAGCTTAGTCGGCATTGGGACCCTCCACTTT CASSLVGIGTLHF
TRBJ1-2 few TRBV20-1 . TGCAGTGCTAGAGATACGGGCAGTCCCAACTATGGCTACACCTTC CSARDTGSPNYGYTF
TRBJ2-2 . TRBV13 . TGTGCCAGCAGCCGGAACAGGGCCACCGGGGAGCTGTTTTTT CASSRNRATGELFF
TRBJ2-1 . TRBV28 . TGTGCCAGCAGTCGGATGAGCGCTCACAATGAGCAGTTCTTC CASSRMSAHNEQFF
TRBJ1-1 few TRBV20-1 . TGCAGTGCTTTACAGGGTGGCGGGAACACTGAAGCTTTCTTT CSALQGGGNTEAFF
TRBJ2-2 . TRBV28 TRBD1 TGTGCCAGCATTCCGGGACAGGGGTTGGTCGGGGAGCTGTTTTTT CASIPGQGLVGELFF
TRBJ1-2 few TRBV20-1 TRBD1 TGCAGTGCCACACCGGGACAGGTTAACTATGGCTACACCTTC CSATPGQVNYGYTF
TRBJ2-1 . TRBV5-1 . TGCGCCAGCAGCTTGCTTACTATGGGGTACAATGAGCAGTTCTTC CASSLLTMGYNEQFF
TRBJ2-1 . TRBV11-2 . TGTGCCAGCAGCTCGACGCTCACGACCGATGAGCAGTTCTTC CASSSTLTTDEQFF